The 10 T cell receptor beta chains below all came from one sample that was sequenced in a study of blood T cell repertoires in COVID-19. The data were produced by immunoSEQ multiplex PCR, yet TCRdb's version contains in-frame clones alone and is incomplete. This sample has approximately 170,000 clones; approximately 87% occur once, and the top ten carry about 4%. Sequencing was performed on peripheral blood. Receptors were obtained from a man aged 18 to 29 with active or convalescent COVID-19.

This chain joins TRBV10-3 and TRBJ1-6; 8 bases map to TRBD1. The germline V gene has CDR1 ENHRY and CDR2 SYGVKD. The CDR3 covers 14 residues. V shed 0 bases, J shed 14 bases, and the junction held 6 bases outside the gene matches. DNA of the CDR3: TGTGCCATCAGTGAGTCAGGACAGGGAAGGGCCCTCCACTTT. This encodes CAISESGQGRALHF.

This clone appeared a single time. This CDR3 is also generated by other DNA sequences in the sample. The chain uses TRBV24-1 and TRBJ2-1; 12 positions agree with TRBD2. CDR3 length: 16 residues. The ends lost 4 bases at V and 5 bases at J; junction bases unmatched: 5. Germline V gives CDR1 KGHDR, CDR2 SFDVKD. The CDR3 DNA sequence: TGTGCCACCAGTGACGGGCTAGCGGGAGGGGACAATGAGCAGTTCTTC. Translation: CATSDGLAGGDNEQFF.

The gene calls are TRBV4-1 and TRBJ1-2; 9 bases fit TRBD1. V dropped 2 bases and J dropped 6; count of bases not matched to a gene: 13. Germline loops: CDR1 MGHRA, CDR2 YSYEKL. The CDR3 extends over 17 amino acids. CDR3 in amino acids: CASSQPTLTGGGNGYTF. CDR3 nucleotides: TGCGCCAGCAGCCAACCCACGTTGACAGGGGGAGGTAATGGCTACACCTTC.

This rearrangement joins TRBV9 to TRBJ2-2; TRBD2 matches at 8 bases. The CDR3 totals 14 residues. V trimming: 7 bases; J trimming: 0 bases; junction bases outside the gene matches: 2. CDR1 is SGDLS and CDR2 is YYNGEE in the germline V gene. For the CDR3, the DNA is TGTGCCAGCGGTAGCGGGGCGAACACCGGGGAGCTGTTTTTT. This codes for CASGSGANTGELFF.

The chain couples TRBV9 to TRBJ2-1; unclear D gene. The V end lost 0 bases, the J end lost 2 bases, and 18 bases lay between the germline ends. The CDR3 runs to 18 residues. Per the germline V gene, CDR1 is SGDLS and CDR2 is YYNGEE. Written as DNA, the CDR3 is TGTGCCAGCAGCGTAGGACCCCTCACTACGCCACCCTACAATGAGCAGTTCTTC. It translates to CASSVGPLTTPPYNEQFF.

The chain joins TRBV30 to TRBJ2-5; D is possibly TRBD1 (6 bases). The CDR3 spans 12 residues. Trimming left V 2 bases short and J 4 bases short, with 8 bases between. Per the germline V gene, CDR1 is GTSNPN and CDR2 is SVGIG (reference sequence). CDR3 sequence (DNA): TGTGCCTGGAGTCCAGGGGCAGAGACCCAGTACTTC. Encoded protein: CAWSPGAETQYF.

This chain links TRBV12-3 or TRBV12-4 with TRBJ2-3; 7 nucleotides line up with TRBD1. This CDR3 comprises 12 residues. V dropped 6 bases and J dropped 9; count of bases not matched to a gene: 6. CDR3 region: CASSPGQVTQYF. In nucleotides, the CDR3 is TGTGCCAGCAGCCCAGGACAGGTCACGCAGTATTTT.

The chain combines TRBV19 with TRBJ2-3, with 11 bases matching TRBD2. Per the germline V gene, CDR1 is LNHDA and CDR2 is SQIVND (reference sequence). The junction had 5 bases not matched to a gene; V was cut back by 6 bases and J by 3 bases. The CDR3 runs to 15 residues. The CDR3 region has the DNA TGTGCCAGTAGCGTACTAGCGGGAGATACAGATACGCAGTATTTT. Protein: CASSVLAGDTDTQYF.

This chain connects TRBV2 to TRBJ1-2; D may be TRBD1 (6 bases). CDR3 size: 13 residues. Germline V gene sequence: CDR1 SNHLY, CDR2 FYNNEI. V lost 3 bases, J lost 7 bases, and 12 bases lay in between. This CDR3 is CASSDRGVSGYTF. The CDR3 DNA is TGTGCCAGCAGTGACAGGGGAGTAAGTGGCTACACCTTC.

V and J are TRBV5-4 and TRBJ1-6, with 7 bases that match TRBD1. With 0 bases clipped from V and 7 bases from J, the junction kept 1 base outside the gene matches. The CDR3 spans 14 residues. CDR1 SGHNT and CDR2 YYREEE come from the germline V gene (reference sequence). The DNA for the CDR3 is TGTGCCAGCAGCTTGGAACAGGGGAATTCACCCCTCCACTTT. Translation gives CASSLEQGNSPLHF. Drawing the rest from reference TRBV5-4 and TRBJ1-6, the complete variable domain is ETGVTQSPTHLIKTRGQQVTLRCSSQSGHNTVSWYQQALGQGPQFIFQYYREEENGRGNFPPRFSGLQFPNYSSELNVNALELDDSALYLCASSLEQGNSPLHFGNGTRLTVT.